This TCR beta chain was sequenced during a study of cytomegalovirus exposure and HLA in healthy donors (dated by TCRdb to about 2017). About the study as a whole: In an earlier analysis of under 600 of the donors, 250 to 300 Gb of sequence data and approximately 100 million unique TCR beta sequences from about 190 million T cells were reported. About 310 gigabases of sequencing data and approximately 93 million unique TCR sequences were included in an early release covering roughly 600 HLA-typed donors. Among the roughly 400 genotyped donors, around 79% belonged to the genetic ancestry cluster associated with self-reported Caucasian donors. The study was designed to test whether signatures of past pathogen exposure could be identified by cataloging public T cell receptors. Using immunosequencing, the study profiled T cell repertoires from fewer than 850 subjects and related those repertoires to cytomegalovirus serostatus. A separate validation cohort of over 95 different subjects was used in addition to the roughly 670-subject first cohort. To predict cytomegalovirus infection status, the study combined high-throughput TCR immunosequencing, statistical association of individual TCRs with disease status, and machine learning. A later analysis re-analyzed previously published TCR beta repertoires from roughly 600 donors and added high-resolution HLA genotyping to study TCR occurrence patterns. Rather than drawing on any new phenotypic data, the later analysis identified candidate immune exposures from TCR beta sequences and the way those sequences occurred across donors. An earlier analysis of 587 of the donors used high-throughput TCR beta sequencing to judge whether each TCR beta V gene segment behaved as functional or pseudogenic. Donor age, sex, ethnicity and CMV serostatus were collected together with the repertoire data. A later genetic analysis took genome-wide SNP genotypes for about 55% of the 666 donors and used that subset as a discovery cohort. All discovery cohort repertoires had been generated using a single sequencing platform. Class I and class II HLA loci were covered by the typing at four-digit resolution. The number of typed donors differed by locus: 629-630 for A, B, C, DRB1 and DQB1; approximately 520 for DQA1; 606 for DPA1; and 400 to 480 for DPB1. About five DR-DQ haplotypes were treated as single units for association and clustering because of strong linkage in the cohort. On average, approximately 250,000 unique TCR beta nucleotide sequences were sequenced per donor among 300 to 500 genotyped donors of the cohort, with about 19% of those sequences being non-productive.

CDR1 GTSNPN and CDR2 SVGIG were looked up in the germline V gene (reference sequence). The V end gives up 8 bases and the J end 4 bases, leaving 16 bases in the junction not matched to a gene. Taken from cysteine to phenylalanine, the CDR3 has 16 residues. Kept here is only the CDR3 DNA, which spans 48 bases and is read in frame from base 1. The cohort comprised approximately 700 healthy bone marrow donors. All cohort members were sampled while nominally healthy, although unrecorded immune exposures were likely present. The donor was CMV seronegative and was included in the group of 352 seronegative cohort members. A peripheral blood sample was collected from each donor, and TCR beta sequencing was performed on peripheral blood mononuclear cells. Genomic DNA was extracted from the blood cell samples with the Qiagen DNeasy Blood Extraction Kit. As regards this clone: Its antigen remains unidentified. No base-level quality is on record; no much larger clone is a single base apart.

Library construction relied on the immunoSEQ multiplex PCR assay. The multiplex PCR relied on a mix of 60 forward primers for TCR Vbeta segments and 13 reverse primers for TCR Jbeta segments. The CDR3 region of rearranged TCR beta genes was amplified from genomic DNA with a multiplex PCR assay. Amplified TCR beta libraries were sequenced as 87-base-pair reads on the Illumina HiSeq System. The published analysis was carried out like this. Across the 670 or so repertoires, a later analysis counted some 81 million unique TCR beta chains, roughly 11 million of which were shared by at least two donors. A nearest-neighbor algorithm error-corrected the raw reads and collapsed the reads into unique sequences, merging closely related sequences to remove PCR and sequencing errors. V, D and J gene segments were assigned by aligning CDR3 sequences to IMGT reference sequences. For a sequence to be retained, a match of at least six nucleotides to both a V gene segment and a J gene segment was required. A rearrangement counted as productive if the CDR3 had no stop codons and remained in frame with V and J, and every other rearrangement counted as non-productive. Following IMGT convention, CDR3 was defined as the stretch from the second conserved V-encoded cysteine up to the conserved J-encoded phenylalanine. In an earlier analysis of roughly 610 of the donors, sequences lacking an unambiguous match to a single V gene segment were excluded. In an earlier analysis of 587 of the donors, a V segment was called functional when productive rearrangements were above 56.7%, and segregating when the standard deviation between donors exceeded 5%. A statistical classification framework was built to diagnose cytomegalovirus status from the catalog of TCR beta chain sequences. A later analysis assigned V and J genes by comparing TCR nucleotide sequences with IMGT/GENE-DB human TR gene sequences. In a later analysis, CDR3 sequences and most-parsimonious VDJ recombination scenarios were assigned using the TCRdist pipeline. In a later analysis, each TCR beta chain was defined by its CDR3 amino acid sequence together with its V-gene family, and reads lacking a unique V-gene family were excluded. As a way to deal with suspected cross-contamination and a sequencing artifact, a later analysis dropped hundreds of nucleotide sequences that were highly shared and had low generation probability. A later analysis calculated a clonal expansion index for each public chain from normalized within-repertoire ranks of inferred template counts. A later analysis computed generation probabilities with a VDJ recombination model fitted to out-of-frame rearrangements, and checked the results against IGoR. Hypergeometric tests were used in a later analysis to score TCR-TCR, TCR-HLA and TCR-CMV co-occurrence, with a repertoire-size bias correction applied to the TCR pairs. In a later analysis, false discovery rates were estimated by permuting HLA or CMV assignments 20 times. In a later analysis, co-occurring TCRs were grouped with DBSCAN, and TCRdist sequence similarity was added when clustering was performed within HLA-allele-positive subsets. Repertoires with fewer than 30,000 or more than 120,000 public chains, plus five repertoires with anomalous nucleotide sharing, were excluded from co-occurrence clustering. TCRdb obtained this table from immuneACCESS and retained in-frame rearrangements with V and J assigned. These tables miss some clones; where compared with another copy, unresolved V genes account for less than half of the shortfall, and the remainder is unexplained. The DNA was the basis for D and trimming; V, J and clone size are from that table. This sample has tens of thousands of clones in its table, and approximately 70% of those were observed once. The ten most abundant clones make up 2.7% of the sample.

The study at large found these results: V-gene and J-gene trimming of TCR beta chains was associated with a missense DCLRE1C variant in a later genetic analysis, and the association was replicated in an independent cohort. At a false discovery rate of 0.05, a later analysis linked 15,000 to 20,000 TCR beta sequences to specific HLA alleles. Broadly in line with IMGT annotations, most TCR beta V segments showed up in productive rearrangements about 87% or about 30% of the time in an earlier analysis of 587 of the donors. Compared with equally common non-associated chains, HLA-associated TCR beta chains in a later analysis were more clonally expanded and had lower generation probabilities. Because HLA typing was missing for some donors at each locus, association tests included only the typed subset. Because the 87-base-pair reads could not distinguish some IMGT-functional V segments, including TRBV6-2 and TRBV6-3, those segments were excluded. According to a later analysis, parvovirus B19, influenza, CMV and Epstein-Barr virus appeared linked to several top co-occurrence clusters. A total of 164 TCR beta chains were listed by the study as associated with cytomegalovirus. CMV serostatus was the only immune exposure information available for the cohort. When HLA alleles, especially DR and DQ, strongly co-occurred, TCR associations were difficult to assign to individual alleles. In this cohort, only TCR beta chains were sequenced, and detectable features were limited by the absence of alpha or paired-chain data. A cluster of highly shared sequence variants was judged likely to be a technical artifact of the sequencing pipeline. A further reported finding was that TCR beta sequences accurately predicted the HLA-A and HLA-B alleles for most subjects in the first cohort. The earlier analysis of almost 600 of the donors excluded 15 to 20 rarely observed V segments, including chromosome 9 orphons, because counts were too low. Linkage disequilibrium might explain the correlated functional status among segregating V segments, but an unknown experimental factor could not be excluded. Compared with the 666-donor mean, donors in an Asian-associated ancestry cluster had fewer N-insertions in productive TCRs, according to a later genetic analysis. Most TCR sequences were observed very rarely across donors, whereas some public TCRs were present in many individuals. It was suggested by the authors that the approach could potentially be generalized to other disease states and immunological phenotypes. Sequencing depth was assumed to be roughly uniform across donors in the presence/absence analyses, though that assumption may not hold. In vitro tests confirmed that a few of the cytomegalovirus-associated TCR beta chains recognize cytomegalovirus antigens. In a later analysis, TCR association rates were found to vary across HLA loci, with the most associated TCRs seen for DRB1 alleles and the fewest for HLA-C alleles. The classifier was reported to diagnose cytomegalovirus status with high specificity and sensitivity in both the original cohort and the validation cohort. Most CMV-associated TCR beta chains appeared to be HLA-restricted in a later analysis, and the HLA associations seemed to be driven largely by CMV exposure.

The specimen was PBMCs. The receptor chain draws on TRBV30 and TRBJ1-1; TRBD1 lines up with 10 middle nucleotides. The clonotype comes from a man aged 50-60 years in good health and CMV-seronegative. CDR3 reads: CARSRQGALLSTEAFF. In nucleotide form, the sequence is TGTGCCCGATCCAGACAGGGGGCGCTTTTAAGCACTGAAGCTTTCTTT.